The 10 T cell receptor beta chains given below trace back to one sample, sequenced in a study of a mutant IDH1 vaccine in newly diagnosed glioma. Time point described: week 35, safety follow-up. The investigators gave 300 ug of mutant IDH1 20-mer peptide in each vaccine dose, together with topical imiquimod. For these receptors, no antigen is known. Libraries were prepared by immunoSEQ multiplex PCR; TCRdb keeps only in-frame clonotypes and omits some of them. This table has fewer than 70,000 clones, around 86% appearing once. Sequences were derived from PBMCs, sampled from a glioma patient whose treatment included an IDH1 peptide vaccine. These receptors originate from a man between 25 and 39 years old with glioma.

The genes are TRBV5-6 and TRBJ1-1; 9 nucleotides align to TRBD1. Germline trimming cut 0 bases from V and 0 bases from J; bases unmatched to any gene: 3. Germline loops: CDR1 SGHDT, CDR2 YYEEEE. There are 16 residues in the CDR3. The CDR3 sequence is CASSLVQGAMNTEAFF. CDR3 sequence (DNA): TGTGCCAGCAGCTTGGTACAGGGGGCAATGAACACTGAAGCTTTCTTT.

This chain connects TRBV7-2 to TRBJ1-4, with D possibly being TRBD1 (6 bases). V lost 4 bases and J lost 2, with 14 bases in between. The CDR3 totals 16 residues. Germline CDR1 is SGHTA and CDR2 is FQGNSA. The CDR3 coding sequence is TGTGCCAGCAGCTCAACAGGGACGATTACTAATGAAAAACTGTTTTTT. It specifies CASSSTGTITNEKLFF.

Only one count was recorded for this clone. The rearrangement links TRBV9 to TRBJ2-3; no clear D gene. The CDR3 sequence is 14 residues long. With 0 bases removed from V and 1 base from J, the gap between germline ends came to 6 bases. Germline V gene data show CDR1 as SGDLS and CDR2 as YYNGEE. CDR3 nucleotides: TGTGCCAGCAGCGTAGAAGGACGCACAGATACGCAGTATTTT. It specifies CASSVEGRTDTQYF.

The chain uses TRBV27 and TRBJ1-2; 10 nucleotides match TRBD1. This CDR3 region has 13 residues. Germline-derived CDR1 and CDR2 are MNHEY and SMNVEV (reference sequence). Trimming took 10 bases from V and 3 from J; bases not matched to a gene: 5. The CDR3 DNA follows: TGTGCCACCGCCGGGACAGGGGACTATGGCTACACCTTC. Residues: CATAGTGDYGYTF.

The J gene is TRBJ2-1, the V gene TRBV6-1, with D possibly being TRBD1 (5 bases). V shed 4 bases and J shed 8 bases, with 15 bases lying between them. This CDR3 comprises 14 residues. Germline loops: CDR1 MNHNS, CDR2 SASEGT. In nucleotides, the CDR3 is TGTGCCAGCAGTGTAGTAAACCCAGGGTATGAGCAGTTCTTC. This codes for CASSVVNPGYEQFF.

The chain is built from TRBV19 and TRBJ1-5; D uncertain. V dropped 3 bases and J dropped 4 bases, with 7 bases sitting between them. The CDR3 has 13 residues. Germline CDR1 reads LNHDA; CDR2 reads SQIVND (reference sequence). DNA for the CDR3: TGTGCCAGTAGTATTTTACAGAATCAGCCCCAGCATTTT. Its translation is CASSILQNQPQHF.

The sample holds one count of this clone. This rearrangement joins TRBV15 to TRBJ2-3; 7 bases map to TRBD2. In germline, CDR1 is LNHNV, CDR2 YYDKDF (reference sequence). The CDR3 is 17 residues long. The J segment lost 1 base and the V segment lost 3 bases, leaving 10 bases of the junction unmatched. CDR3 protein: CATSSHVLARGTDTQYF. The CDR3 bases are TGTGCCACCAGCAGCCACGTACTAGCGAGGGGCACAGATACGCAGTATTTT.

DNA of the CDR3: TGTGCCAGCAGCGGCCCCGGGACTTTCTCCTGGGGGGAGCTGTTTTTT. Translation: CASSGPGTFSWGELFF. The chain uses TRBV2 and TRBJ2-2, with a tentative D call TRBD2 (6 bases). This CDR3 is built from 16 residues. Germline CDR1 and CDR2: SNHLY and FYNNEI. Trimming removed 6 bases at V and 8 bases at J, with 22 bases between.

The chain couples TRBV19 to TRBJ2-7, with 8 positions matching TRBD1. The CDR3 totals 16 residues. Germline V gene lookup returns CDR1 LNHDA and CDR2 SQIVND (reference sequence). V shed 5 bases and J 0 bases; nucleotides not matched to a gene: 9. The CDR3 sequence: CASSSWGDRNSYEQYF. The CDR3 DNA reads TGTGCCAGTAGTTCCTGGGGGGACAGGAACTCCTACGAGCAGTACTTC.

The chain has TRBV10-3 and TRBJ1-2; D possibly corresponds to TRBD1 (6 bases). Germline CDR1 and CDR2: ENHRY and SYGVKD. V was trimmed by 0 bases and J by 4 bases, leaving 12 bases between them. The CDR3 is made up of 15 amino acids. CDR3 coding DNA: TGTGCCATCAGTGAGTCGGTTCAGGGGACCTATGGCTACACCTTC. Amino acids: CAISESVQGTYGYTF.